The T cell receptor (beta chain) under discussion was sequenced for a study of T cell responses to AZD1222 COVID-19 vaccine. The trim removed 6 bases at V and 0 bases at J, leaving 14 bases unmatched. Per germline, CDR1 SQVTM and CDR2 ANQGSEA. The CDR3 spans 17 residues. For this clone: As yet, its antigen is unknown.

Findings and limits, study-wide: Vaccine-associated CD4 TCRs ranged over spike, dominating at 160-218 and 743-854. Baseline serostatus was positive in only six AZD1222 recipients.

Generated by immunoSEQ multiplex PCR, the TCRdb table keeps only in-frame clones and is missing some. The data hold 240,000 or so clones, with over 85% observed a single time. This material consisted of peripheral blood, taken on day 0 of AZD1222 vaccination. V usage is TRBV29-1 and J usage is TRBJ1-1; TRBD1 aligns across 9 bases. This sequence originates from an adult in good health. The CDR3: CSVAGTGMIAMNTEAFF. In DNA form, the CDR3 reads TGCAGCGTAGCCGGGACAGGGATGATTGCGATGAACACTGAAGCTTTCTTT.